Listed below are T cell receptor beta chains from one sample, sequenced in a study of cytomegalovirus exposure and HLA in healthy donors. The protocol was immunoSEQ multiplex PCR, while the TCRdb copy is restricted to in-frame clones and leaves out a portion. The sample comprises under 200,000 clones, roughly 79% of which are singletons, and less than 15% rests with the top ten. The sequencing input was PBMCs. Receptors were obtained from a woman aged 45-65 years in good health and CMV-seronegative. Both conserved end residues are part of each CDR3. Each record gives: clone size, D gene, V gene, J gene, CDR3 length, CDR3 protein, CDR3 DNA. The D gene is left open where the match is weak. For some rows the clone size is stated as once, few or many, or as a class when expanded; others skip it.

clone_size: NA
d_call: TRBD1
v_call: TRBV7-9
j_call: TRBJ1-2
cdr3_length: 14
cdr3_aa: CASRPTGDVSGYTF
cdr3_nt: TGTGCCAGCAGGCCAACAGGGGATGTTTCTGGCTACACCTTC

clone_size: NA
d_call: TRBD2
v_call: TRBV30
j_call: TRBJ2-1
cdr3_length: 14
cdr3_aa: CAWSSGLDGSEQFF
cdr3_nt: TGTGCCTGGAGTTCAGGACTAGACGGCAGTGAGCAGTTCTTC

clone_size: NA
d_call: TRBD1
v_call: TRBV5-1
j_call: TRBJ2-2
cdr3_length: 18
cdr3_aa: CASSLAANTGASTGELFF
cdr3_nt: TGCGCCAGCAGCTTGGCCGCTAACACAGGGGCTAGTACCGGGGAGCTGTTTTTT

clone_size: once
d_call: NA
v_call: TRBV4-3
j_call: TRBJ2-7
cdr3_length: 17
cdr3_aa: CASSQDSLAGNFYEQYF
cdr3_nt: TGCGCCAGCAGCCAAGATAGTCTCGCAGGGAATTTCTACGAGCAGTACTTC

clone_size: NA
d_call: TRBD2
v_call: TRBV4-1
j_call: TRBJ2-1
cdr3_length: 17
cdr3_aa: CASSQDGLAGYYNEQFF
cdr3_nt: TGCGCCAGCAGCCAAGATGGCCTAGCGGGCTACTACAATGAGCAGTTCTTC

clone_size: NA
d_call: NA
v_call: TRBV9
j_call: TRBJ1-2
cdr3_length: 14
cdr3_aa: CASSPPVDNYGYTF
cdr3_nt: TGTGCCAGCAGCCCGCCTGTAGATAACTATGGCTACACCTTC

clone_size: NA
d_call: NA
v_call: TRBV7-8
j_call: TRBJ2-7
cdr3_length: 15
cdr3_aa: CASSWSSYSSYEQYF
cdr3_nt: TGTGCCAGCAGCTGGAGCAGCTATAGCTCCTACGAGCAGTACTTC

clone_size: NA
d_call: TRBD2
v_call: TRBV5-8
j_call: TRBJ2-7
cdr3_length: 13
cdr3_aa: CASSLKREGQQYF
cdr3_nt: TGTGCCAGCAGCCTAAAGCGGGAGGGGCAGCAGTACTTC

clone_size: NA
d_call: TRBD1
v_call: TRBV7-2
j_call: TRBJ1-4
cdr3_length: 14
cdr3_aa: CASSSTGNGEKLFF
cdr3_nt: TGTGCCAGCAGCTCGACAGGGAATGGTGAAAAACTGTTTTTT

clone_size: NA
d_call: NA
v_call: TRBV7-8
j_call: TRBJ2-7
cdr3_length: 19
cdr3_aa: CASSFLSGGGPRGWGEQYF
cdr3_nt: TGTGCCAGCAGCTTCCTTTCTGGTGGGGGCCCCCGAGGCTGGGGCGAGCAGTACTTC

clone_size: NA
d_call: NA
v_call: TRBV29-1
j_call: TRBJ2-1
cdr3_length: 13
cdr3_aa: CSVELVAHDEQFF
cdr3_nt: TGCAGCGTTGAACTAGTCGCCCACGATGAGCAGTTCTTC

clone_size: NA
d_call: NA
v_call: TRBV9
j_call: TRBJ2-7
cdr3_length: 15
cdr3_aa: CASSALGSGVYEQYF
cdr3_nt: TGTGCCAGCAGCGCCCTCGGGAGTGGGGTTTACGAGCAGTACTTC

clone_size: NA
d_call: TRBD1
v_call: TRBV6-5
j_call: TRBJ2-5
cdr3_length: 16
cdr3_aa: CASSYSGTAVGETQYF
cdr3_nt: TGTGCCAGCAGTTACTCCGGGACAGCCGTTGGTGAGACCCAGTACTTC

clone_size: NA
d_call: NA
v_call: TRBV15
j_call: TRBJ2-1
cdr3_length: 13
cdr3_aa: CATSRDYPFYRVF
cdr3_nt: TGTGCCACCAGCAGAGATTATCCATTTTACAGGGTCTTC

clone_size: NA
d_call: NA
v_call: TRBV4-3
j_call: TRBJ2-6
cdr3_length: 16
cdr3_aa: CATHVGSGSGANVLTF
cdr3_nt: TGCGCCACCCACGTGGGTAGCGGCTCTGGGGCCAACGTCCTGACTTTC

clone_size: few
d_call: NA
v_call: TRBV5-4
j_call: TRBJ1-1
cdr3_length: 15
cdr3_aa: CASSLISSPSTEAFF
cdr3_nt: TGTGCCAGCAGCTTGATCTCGAGTCCCTCGACTGAAGCTTTCTTT

clone_size: NA
d_call: NA
v_call: TRBV6-1
j_call: TRBJ2-2
cdr3_length: 12
cdr3_aa: CASGERTGELFF
cdr3_nt: TGTGCCAGCGGTGAACGGACCGGGGAGCTGTTTTTT

clone_size: NA
d_call: TRBD2
v_call: TRBV28
j_call: TRBJ2-5
cdr3_length: 20
cdr3_aa: CASRPDRKSGRALREETQYF
cdr3_nt: TGTGCCAGCAGACCGGACAGGAAAAGCGGGAGGGCCCTCAGAGAAGAGACCCAGTACTTC

clone_size: NA
d_call: NA
v_call: TRBV9
j_call: TRBJ2-7
cdr3_length: 14
cdr3_aa: CASSASTGSHEQYF
cdr3_nt: TGTGCCAGCAGCGCCTCGACAGGATCCCACGAGCAGTACTTC

clone_size: NA
d_call: NA
v_call: TRBV7-2
j_call: TRBJ1-1
cdr3_length: 16
cdr3_aa: CASSPSRTVLNTEAFF
cdr3_nt: TGTGCCAGCAGCCCGAGCCGGACAGTTTTGAACACTGAAGCTTTCTTT

clone_size: NA
d_call: TRBD2
v_call: TRBV6-5
j_call: TRBJ2-3
cdr3_length: 15
cdr3_aa: CASSATGGGGGTQYF
cdr3_nt: TGTGCCAGCAGTGCCACCGGGGGGGGAGGGGGTACGCAGTATTTT

clone_size: once
d_call: NA
v_call: TRBV11-2
j_call: TRBJ2-2
cdr3_length: 16
cdr3_aa: CASSLLGSVRTGELFF
cdr3_nt: TGTGCCAGCAGCTTATTGGGTAGTGTGAGGACCGGGGAGCTGTTTTTT